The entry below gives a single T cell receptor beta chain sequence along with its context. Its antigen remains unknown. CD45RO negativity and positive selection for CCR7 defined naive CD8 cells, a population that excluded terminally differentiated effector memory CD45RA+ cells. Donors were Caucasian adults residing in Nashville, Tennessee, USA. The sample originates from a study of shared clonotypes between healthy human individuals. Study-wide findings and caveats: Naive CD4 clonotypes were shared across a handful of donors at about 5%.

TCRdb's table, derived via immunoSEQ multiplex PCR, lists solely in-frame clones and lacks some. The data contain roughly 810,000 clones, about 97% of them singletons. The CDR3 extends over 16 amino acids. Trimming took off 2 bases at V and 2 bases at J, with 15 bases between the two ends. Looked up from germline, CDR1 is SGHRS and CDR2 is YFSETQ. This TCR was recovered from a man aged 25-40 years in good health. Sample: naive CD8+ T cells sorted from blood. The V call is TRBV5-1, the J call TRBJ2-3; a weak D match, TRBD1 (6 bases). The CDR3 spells CASSFHPTGDTDTQYF. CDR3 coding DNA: TGCGCCAGCAGCTTTCACCCGACAGGAGACACAGATACGCAGTATTTT.